This T cell receptor (beta chain) was sequenced in a study of beta chain features in type 1 diabetes. What was sequenced were expressed TCRB transcripts, since all of the isolated RNA had been reverse transcribed. Produced via immunoSEQ multiplex PCR; TCRdb's table is partial and in-frame only. The sample has approximately 340,000 clones, approximately 15% seen once. The sequence was collected from a young woman in good health. The sample comprised naive CD4+ T cells from blood.

The CDR3 DNA follows: TGTGCCAGCACCACCGGCGGGAGAGTGGACAATGAGCAGTTCTTC. Its protein product is CASTTGGRVDNEQFF. This chain connects TRBV28 to TRBJ2-1; 7 nucleotides match TRBD2. The CDR3 loop spans 15 amino acids. The germline gives CDR1 MDHEN, CDR2 SYDVKM. V trimming: 7 bases; J trimming: 5 bases; junction bases outside the gene matches: 11.